Listed below are T cell receptor beta chains from one sample, sequenced in a study of T cell responses to AZD1222 COVID-19 vaccine. Clones were read by immunoSEQ multiplex PCR, and TCRdb kept only the in-frame ones, dropping some. The sample includes 140,000 to 150,000 clones, roughly 92% of them seen just once. The sample consisted of peripheral blood, taken on day 0 of AZD1222 vaccination. Source of these receptors: an adult in good health. Each CDR3 is given with its conserved first and last residue. A D gene is named only where the DNA matches it firmly. Size values are once, few and many counts, or a class for expanded clones, and some rows have none.

D gene: TRBD2; J gene: TRBJ2-1; V gene: TRBV5-1; clone size: once; CDR3 protein: CASSFQSGEAYNEQFF; CDR3 DNA: TGCGCCAGCAGCTTTCAAAGCGGGGAGGCCTACAATGAGCAGTTCTTC
D gene: .; J gene: TRBJ1-6; V gene: TRBV28; clone size: .; CDR3 protein: CASRYDYNSPLHF; CDR3 DNA: TGTGCCAGCCGCTATGATTACAATTCACCCCTCCACTTT
D gene: TRBD2; J gene: TRBJ2-3; V gene: TRBV6-5; clone size: .; CDR3 protein: CASSYGLEGTDTQYF; CDR3 DNA: TGTGCCAGCAGTTACGGACTAGAAGGCACAGATACGCAGTATTTT
D gene: .; J gene: TRBJ1-6; V gene: TRBV27; clone size: .; CDR3 protein: CASRALTVSPLHF; CDR3 DNA: TGTGCCAGCCGAGCCCTGACAGTTTCACCCCTCCACTTT
D gene: .; J gene: TRBJ2-1; V gene: TRBV2; clone size: .; CDR3 protein: CASSERTPTYNEQFF; CDR3 DNA: TGTGCCAGCAGTGAGCGGACGCCCACCTACAATGAGCAGTTCTTC
D gene: .; J gene: TRBJ1-2; V gene: TRBV12-3/TRBV12-4; clone size: .; CDR3 protein: CASSPWQGGYTF; CDR3 DNA: TGTGCCAGCAGTCCTTGGCAGGGGGGCTACACCTTC
D gene: .; J gene: TRBJ1-1; V gene: TRBV5-1; clone size: once; CDR3 protein: CASSLGDVTEAFF; CDR3 DNA: TGCGCCAGCAGCTTGGGGGACGTGACTGAAGCTTTCTTT
D gene: TRBD2; J gene: TRBJ2-3; V gene: TRBV27; clone size: .; CDR3 protein: CASSLSGTSITDTQYF; CDR3 DNA: TGTGCCAGCAGTTTATCGGGGACTAGCATAACAGATACGCAGTATTTT
D gene: TRBD1; J gene: TRBJ1-2; V gene: TRBV5-1; clone size: .; CDR3 protein: CASSLVLDRNYGYTF; CDR3 DNA: TGCGCCAGCAGCTTGGTTCTGGACAGGAACTATGGCTACACCTTC
D gene: .; J gene: TRBJ2-7; V gene: TRBV24-1; clone size: .; CDR3 protein: CATSDFPGTCYEQYF; CDR3 DNA: TGTGCCACCAGTGATTTTCCAGGGACTTGCTACGAGCAGTACTTC
D gene: .; J gene: TRBJ2-6; V gene: TRBV4-1; clone size: .; CDR3 protein: CASSQVGANVLTF; CDR3 DNA: TGCGCCAGCAGCCAAGTCGGGGCCAACGTCCTGACTTTC
D gene: TRBD2; J gene: TRBJ2-3; V gene: TRBV2; clone size: .; CDR3 protein: CARGSGRAGTDTQYF; CDR3 DNA: TGTGCCAGAGGTAGCGGGAGGGCCGGCACAGATACGCAGTATTTT
D gene: TRBD2; J gene: TRBJ2-7; V gene: TRBV12-3/TRBV12-4; clone size: few; CDR3 protein: CASSLKGGFEQYF; CDR3 DNA: TGTGCCAGCAGTTTAAAGGGAGGGTTCGAGCAGTACTTC
D gene: .; J gene: TRBJ2-1; V gene: TRBV4-1; clone size: once; CDR3 protein: CASSQVGGGNEQFF; CDR3 DNA: TGCGCCAGCAGCCAAGTAGGTGGTGGAAATGAGCAGTTCTTC
D gene: .; J gene: TRBJ2-3; V gene: TRBV6-1; clone size: .; CDR3 protein: CASSESGSARGDTQYF; CDR3 DNA: TGTGCCAGCAGTGAATCTGGGTCGGCCCGGGGGGATACGCAGTATTTT
D gene: .; J gene: TRBJ2-3; V gene: TRBV18; clone size: .; CDR3 protein: CASSPPGTDTQYF; CDR3 DNA: TGTGCCAGCTCACCCCCCGGAACAGATACGCAGTATTTT
D gene: .; J gene: TRBJ1-5; V gene: TRBV4-1; clone size: once; CDR3 protein: CASTRTGVAGNQPQHF; CDR3 DNA: TGCGCCAGCACCCGGACGGGCGTAGCGGGCAATCAGCCCCAGCATTTT
D gene: .; J gene: TRBJ1-2; V gene: TRBV12-5; clone size: .; CDR3 protein: CASGTFGRYGYTF; CDR3 DNA: TGTGCTAGTGGCACCTTCGGGCGGTATGGCTACACCTTC
D gene: .; J gene: TRBJ2-1; V gene: TRBV12-3/TRBV12-4; clone size: .; CDR3 protein: CASSLRHDEQFF; CDR3 DNA: TGTGCCAGCAGTTTGAGACACGATGAGCAGTTCTTC
D gene: TRBD1; J gene: TRBJ2-7; V gene: TRBV7-9; clone size: once; CDR3 protein: CASSLARTGNYEQYF; CDR3 DNA: TGTGCCAGCAGCTTAGCACGGACAGGGAACTACGAGCAGTACTTC
D gene: TRBD1; J gene: TRBJ2-7; V gene: TRBV5-1; clone size: few; CDR3 protein: CASSLGQGADEQYF; CDR3 DNA: TGCGCCAGCAGCTTGGGACAGGGGGCCGACGAGCAGTACTTC
D gene: TRBD2; J gene: TRBJ2-7; V gene: TRBV6-5; clone size: .; CDR3 protein: CASSPSGTSVNEQYF; CDR3 DNA: TGTGCCAGCAGTCCTTCCGGGACTAGCGTCAACGAGCAGTACTTC
D gene: .; J gene: TRBJ1-2; V gene: TRBV5-4; clone size: .; CDR3 protein: CASSLLGTLMGGYTF; CDR3 DNA: TGTGCCAGCAGCTTGCTCGGGACCCTCATGGGTGGCTACACCTTC
D gene: TRBD2; J gene: TRBJ2-5; V gene: TRBV27; clone size: once; CDR3 protein: CASSFRLAGYQETQYF; CDR3 DNA: TGTGCCAGCAGCTTCCGACTAGCGGGTTACCAAGAGACCCAGTACTTC
D gene: .; J gene: TRBJ1-4; V gene: TRBV5-1; clone size: once; CDR3 protein: CASSSDPRGNEKLFF; CDR3 DNA: TGCGCCAGCAGCTCGGACCCGAGGGGGAATGAAAAACTGTTTTTT
D gene: TRBD1; J gene: TRBJ1-2; V gene: TRBV7-2; clone size: .; CDR3 protein: CASSRTWTGRGGYGYTF; CDR3 DNA: TGTGCCAGCAGCCGCACTTGGACAGGGCGGGGGGGCTATGGCTACACCTTC
D gene: .; J gene: TRBJ2-7; V gene: TRBV2; clone size: .; CDR3 protein: CASSEDYSSDEQYF; CDR3 DNA: TGTGCCAGCAGTGAAGACTATTCTTCCGACGAGCAGTACTTC
D gene: .; J gene: TRBJ2-2; V gene: TRBV20-1; clone size: .; CDR3 protein: CSASRQGRPGELFF; CDR3 DNA: TGCAGTGCTAGTCGGCAGGGGCGTCCCGGGGAGCTGTTTTTT
D gene: TRBD1; J gene: TRBJ2-1; V gene: TRBV11-2; clone size: .; CDR3 protein: CASSPGQVSYNEQFF; CDR3 DNA: TGTGCCAGCAGCCCCGGACAGGTCTCCTACAATGAGCAGTTCTTC
D gene: .; J gene: TRBJ2-2; V gene: TRBV7-3; clone size: .; CDR3 protein: CASREDSYGELFF; CDR3 DNA: TGTGCCAGCAGGGAAGACAGCTACGGGGAGCTGTTTTTT
D gene: .; J gene: TRBJ1-3; V gene: TRBV4-1; clone size: .; CDR3 protein: CASSAGLSGNTIYF; CDR3 DNA: TGCGCCAGCAGTGCAGGGCTCTCTGGAAACACCATATATTTT
D gene: TRBD1; J gene: TRBJ1-2; V gene: TRBV28; clone size: .; CDR3 protein: CASSGQALDGYGYTF; CDR3 DNA: TGTGCCAGCAGCGGACAGGCCTTGGACGGCTATGGCTACACCTTC
D gene: TRBD1; J gene: TRBJ2-5; V gene: TRBV5-1; clone size: .; CDR3 protein: CASSLIDRASETQYF; CDR3 DNA: TGCGCCAGCAGCTTGATTGACAGGGCATCGGAGACCCAGTACTTC
D gene: .; J gene: TRBJ2-2; V gene: TRBV27; clone size: .; CDR3 protein: CASSTGRQKNTGELFF; CDR3 DNA: TGTGCCAGCAGTACGGGGCGTCAGAAAAACACCGGGGAGCTGTTTTTT
D gene: TRBD2; J gene: TRBJ2-1; V gene: TRBV7-9; clone size: .; CDR3 protein: CASSASGLAENRKFF; CDR3 DNA: TGTGCCAGCAGCGCGTCCGGACTAGCGGAAAACAGAAAGTTCTTC
D gene: TRBD1; J gene: TRBJ1-5; V gene: TRBV5-1; clone size: .; CDR3 protein: CASSLGTGGNQPQHF; CDR3 DNA: TGCGCCAGCAGCTTGGGGACAGGGGGCAATCAGCCCCAGCATTTT
D gene: .; J gene: TRBJ2-1; V gene: TRBV5-1; clone size: .; CDR3 protein: CASSLEAVSSYNEQFF; CDR3 DNA: TGCGCCAGCAGCTTGGAGGCCGTGAGCTCCTACAATGAGCAGTTCTTC
D gene: TRBD2; J gene: TRBJ2-3; V gene: TRBV27; clone size: .; CDR3 protein: CASSSWTSGRSTDTQYF; CDR3 DNA: TGTGCCAGCAGTTCCTGGACTAGCGGGAGGAGCACAGATACGCAGTATTTT
D gene: .; J gene: TRBJ2-5; V gene: TRBV7-7; clone size: .; CDR3 protein: CASSQRYQETQYF; CDR3 DNA: TGTGCTAGCAGTCAACGGTACCAAGAGACCCAGTACTTC
D gene: .; J gene: TRBJ1-5; V gene: TRBV9; clone size: .; CDR3 protein: CASSRPDPSNQPQHF; CDR3 DNA: TGTGCCAGCAGCCGCCCCGACCCTAGCAATCAGCCCCAGCATTTT
D gene: .; J gene: TRBJ1-1; V gene: TRBV21-1; clone size: .; CDR3 protein: CATRGRSTEAFF; CDR3 DNA: TGTGCGACGAGGGGCCGATCGACTGAAGCTTTCTTT
D gene: .; J gene: TRBJ2-3; V gene: TRBV11-2; clone size: .; CDR3 protein: CASSSVRGRTLTDTQYF; CDR3 DNA: TGTGCCAGCAGCTCGGTAAGGGGGAGGACCCTCACAGATACGCAGTATTTT
D gene: TRBD1; J gene: TRBJ1-5; V gene: TRBV15; clone size: .; CDR3 protein: CATSRGGTVGNQPQHF; CDR3 DNA: TGTGCCACCAGCAGGGGCGGGACAGTCGGCAATCAGCCCCAGCATTTT
D gene: .; J gene: TRBJ2-3; V gene: TRBV19; clone size: once; CDR3 protein: CASSMPGTQYF; CDR3 DNA: TGTGCCAGTAGTATGCCGGGGACGCAGTATTTT
D gene: TRBD1; J gene: TRBJ2-2; V gene: TRBV18; clone size: .; CDR3 protein: CASSPPGQGSGELFF; CDR3 DNA: TGTGCCAGCTCACCTCCGGGACAGGGAAGCGGGGAGCTGTTTTTT
D gene: .; J gene: TRBJ2-5; V gene: TRBV5-1; clone size: .; CDR3 protein: CASSLVWSGQETQYF; CDR3 DNA: TGCGCCAGCAGCTTGGTTTGGAGCGGACAAGAGACCCAGTACTTC
D gene: TRBD2; J gene: TRBJ2-5; V gene: TRBV28; clone size: .; CDR3 protein: CASSTRLAGLETQYF; CDR3 DNA: TGTGCCAGCAGCACGAGACTAGCGGGACTGGAGACCCAGTACTTC
D gene: TRBD1; J gene: TRBJ1-2; V gene: TRBV6-1; clone size: few; CDR3 protein: CASSEPGQGTSRYGYTF; CDR3 DNA: TGTGCCAGCAGTGAACCGGGACAGGGAACTTCTAGGTATGGCTACACCTTC
D gene: .; J gene: TRBJ1-1; V gene: TRBV5-1; clone size: once; CDR3 protein: CASSLVPGGPGRTEAFF; CDR3 DNA: TGCGCCAGCAGCTTGGTCCCCGGGGGCCCGGGAAGGACTGAAGCTTTCTTT
D gene: .; J gene: TRBJ1-4; V gene: TRBV5-1; clone size: once; CDR3 protein: CASSPDTPSTNEKLFF; CDR3 DNA: TGCGCCAGCAGCCCTGACACCCCGTCAACTAATGAAAAACTGTTTTTT
D gene: TRBD1; J gene: TRBJ1-2; V gene: TRBV27; clone size: .; CDR3 protein: CASSPTGTGNYGYTF; CDR3 DNA: TGTGCCAGCAGTCCGACCGGGACAGGCAATTATGGCTACACCTTC
D gene: .; J gene: TRBJ2-1; V gene: TRBV11-1; clone size: .; CDR3 protein: CASRLGSYNEQFF; CDR3 DNA: TGTGCCAGCAGACTAGGCTCCTACAATGAGCAGTTCTTC
D gene: .; J gene: TRBJ2-2; V gene: TRBV28; clone size: .; CDR3 protein: CASSLPLGPAGELFF; CDR3 DNA: TGTGCCAGCAGTTTACCGCTTGGGCCGGCCGGGGAGCTGTTTTTT
D gene: TRBD1; J gene: TRBJ1-1; V gene: TRBV7-3; clone size: .; CDR3 protein: CASSVDRGSTEAFF; CDR3 DNA: TGTGCCAGCAGCGTGGACAGGGGGAGCACTGAAGCTTTCTTT
D gene: .; J gene: TRBJ2-2; V gene: TRBV3-1/TRBV3-2; clone size: .; CDR3 protein: CASSRQVNTGELFF; CDR3 DNA: TGTGCCAGCAGCCGCCAGGTCAACACCGGGGAGCTGTTTTTT
D gene: .; J gene: TRBJ2-3; V gene: TRBV10-3; clone size: .; CDR3 protein: CAISALDDRTDTQYF; CDR3 DNA: TGTGCCATCAGTGCCCTGGACGATCGCACAGATACGCAGTATTTT
D gene: .; J gene: TRBJ2-3; V gene: TRBV7-6; clone size: .; CDR3 protein: CASSKRTAMTSTDTQYF; CDR3 DNA: TGTGCCAGCAGCAAACGGACAGCAATGACTAGCACAGATACGCAGTATTTT
D gene: .; J gene: TRBJ1-6; V gene: TRBV15; clone size: .; CDR3 protein: CATSRGGGDGNSPLHF; CDR3 DNA: TGTGCCACCAGCAGAGGAGGGGGGGACGGTAATTCACCCCTCCACTTT
D gene: .; J gene: TRBJ2-7; V gene: TRBV27; clone size: .; CDR3 protein: CASRNAGSYEQYF; CDR3 DNA: TGTGCCAGTCGAAACGCGGGGTCCTACGAGCAGTACTTC